This record concerns one T cell receptor (beta chain) sequence. The data stem from a study of blood T cell repertoires in COVID-19. Clones were sequenced by immunoSEQ multiplex PCR, and TCRdb holds only the in-frame ones, with some missing. The table shows more than 95,000 clones, with approximately 80% occurring only once. CDR3 size: 15 residues. The germline V and J ends were trimmed by 4 bases and 4 bases, with 18 bases remaining between them. CDR1 SGHKS and CDR2 YYEKEE come from the germline V gene (reference sequence). Sample: peripheral blood. The gene calls are TRBV5-5 and TRBJ2-7; TRBD2 might be the D (5 bases). This TCR was sampled from a man between 60 and 75 years old with acute or convalescent COVID-19. The CDR3 is CASSPRAPTSYEQYF. The CDR3 DNA is TGTGCCAGCAGCCCCCGGGCCCCTACTAGTTACGAGCAGTACTTC.